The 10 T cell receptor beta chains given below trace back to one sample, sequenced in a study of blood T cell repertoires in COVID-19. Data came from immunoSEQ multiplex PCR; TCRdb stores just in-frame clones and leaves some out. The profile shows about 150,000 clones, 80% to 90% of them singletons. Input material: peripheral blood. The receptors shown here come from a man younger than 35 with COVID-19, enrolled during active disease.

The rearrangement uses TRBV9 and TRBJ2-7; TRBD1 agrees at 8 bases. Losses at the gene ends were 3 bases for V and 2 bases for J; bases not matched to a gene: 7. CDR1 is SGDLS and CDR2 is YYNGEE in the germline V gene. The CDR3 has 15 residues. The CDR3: CASSGEDRGPYEQYF. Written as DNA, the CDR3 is TGTGCCAGCAGCGGAGAAGACAGGGGCCCCTACGAGCAGTACTTC.

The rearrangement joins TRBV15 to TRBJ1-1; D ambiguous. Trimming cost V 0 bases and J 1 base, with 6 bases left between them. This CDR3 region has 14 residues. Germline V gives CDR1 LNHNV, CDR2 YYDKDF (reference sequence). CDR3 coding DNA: TGTGCCACCAGCAGAGATGGAGGGAACACTGAAGCTTTCTTT. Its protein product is CATSRDGGNTEAFF.

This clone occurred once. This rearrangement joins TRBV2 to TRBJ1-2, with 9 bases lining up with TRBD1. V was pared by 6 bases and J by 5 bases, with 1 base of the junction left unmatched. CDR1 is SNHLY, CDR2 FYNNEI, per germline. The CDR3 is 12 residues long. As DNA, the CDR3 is TGTGCCAGCAGGGGGACAGGGTATGGCTACACCTTC. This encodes CASRGTGYGYTF.

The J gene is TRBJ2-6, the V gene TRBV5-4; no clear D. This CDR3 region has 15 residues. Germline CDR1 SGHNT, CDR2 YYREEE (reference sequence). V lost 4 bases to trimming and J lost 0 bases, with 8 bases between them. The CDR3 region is CASSLVTSGANVLTF. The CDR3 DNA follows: TGTGCCAGCAGCCTAGTCACCTCTGGGGCCAACGTCCTGACTTTC.

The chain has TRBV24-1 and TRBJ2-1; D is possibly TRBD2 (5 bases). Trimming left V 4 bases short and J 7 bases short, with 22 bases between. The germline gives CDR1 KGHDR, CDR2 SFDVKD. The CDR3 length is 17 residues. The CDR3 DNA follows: TGTGCCACCAGTGACCTTGAGGGCCGTAGGTCCTGGAATGAGCAGTTCTTC. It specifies CATSDLEGRRSWNEQFF.

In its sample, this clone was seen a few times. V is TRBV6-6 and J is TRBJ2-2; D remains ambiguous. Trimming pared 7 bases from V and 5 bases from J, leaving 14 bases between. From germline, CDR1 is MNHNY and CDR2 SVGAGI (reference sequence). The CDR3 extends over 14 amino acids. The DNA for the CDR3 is TGTGCCAGCATCTTGGAGCGTGGGACCGGGGAGCTGTTTTTT. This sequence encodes CASILERGTGELFF.

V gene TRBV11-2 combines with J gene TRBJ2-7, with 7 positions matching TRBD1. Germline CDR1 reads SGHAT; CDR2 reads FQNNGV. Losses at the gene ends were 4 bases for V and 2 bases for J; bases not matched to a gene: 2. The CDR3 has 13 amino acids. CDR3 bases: TGTGCCAGCAGCTACAGGGGTCCCTACGAGCAGTACTTC. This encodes CASSYRGPYEQYF.

CDR3 in amino acids: CASSAPSASYNEQFF. CDR3 DNA sequence: TGCGCCAGCAGCGCCCCTAGCGCCTCTTACAATGAGCAGTTCTTC. This chain links TRBV4-1 with TRBJ2-1; perhaps TRBD2 as D (6 bases). Germline V lookup: CDR1 MGHRA, CDR2 YSYEKL. The CDR3 is 15 amino acids. V lost 5 bases, J lost 4 bases, and 15 bases lay in between.

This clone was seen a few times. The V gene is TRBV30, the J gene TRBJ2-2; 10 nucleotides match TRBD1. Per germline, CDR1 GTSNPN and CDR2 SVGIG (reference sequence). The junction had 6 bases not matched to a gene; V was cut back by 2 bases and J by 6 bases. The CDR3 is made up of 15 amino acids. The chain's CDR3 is CAWSQTGGAAGELFF. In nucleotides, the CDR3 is TGTGCCTGGAGTCAGACAGGGGGCGCCGCCGGGGAGCTGTTTTTT. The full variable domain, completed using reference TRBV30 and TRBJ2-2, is SQTIHQWPATLVQPVGSPLSLECTVEGTSNPNLYWYRQAAGRGLQLLFYSVGIGQISSEVPQNLSASRPQDRQFILSSKKLLLSDSGFYLCAWSQTGGAAGELFFGEGSRLTVL.

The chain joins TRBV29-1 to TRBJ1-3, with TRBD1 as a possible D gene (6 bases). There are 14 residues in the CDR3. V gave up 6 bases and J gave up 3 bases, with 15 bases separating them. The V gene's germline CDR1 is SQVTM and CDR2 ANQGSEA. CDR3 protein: CSVGIRGNGNTIYF. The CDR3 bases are TGCAGCGTGGGTATAAGGGGGAATGGAAACACCATATATTTT.